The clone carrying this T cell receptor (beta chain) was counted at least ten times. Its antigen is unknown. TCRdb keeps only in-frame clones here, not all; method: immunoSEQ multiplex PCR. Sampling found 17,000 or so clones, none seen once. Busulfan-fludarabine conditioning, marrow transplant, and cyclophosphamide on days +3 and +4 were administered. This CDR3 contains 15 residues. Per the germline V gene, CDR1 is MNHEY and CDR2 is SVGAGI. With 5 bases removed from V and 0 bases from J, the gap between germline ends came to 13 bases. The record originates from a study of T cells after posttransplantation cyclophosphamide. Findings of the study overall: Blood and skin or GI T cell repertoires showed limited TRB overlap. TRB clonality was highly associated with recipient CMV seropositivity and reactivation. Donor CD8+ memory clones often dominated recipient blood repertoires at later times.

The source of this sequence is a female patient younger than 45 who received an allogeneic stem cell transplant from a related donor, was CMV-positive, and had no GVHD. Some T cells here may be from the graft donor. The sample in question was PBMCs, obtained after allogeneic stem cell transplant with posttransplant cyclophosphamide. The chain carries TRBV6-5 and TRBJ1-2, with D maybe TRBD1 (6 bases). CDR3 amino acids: CASSRTAKSNYGYTF. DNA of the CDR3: TGTGCCAGCAGTCGGACAGCCAAGTCTAACTATGGCTACACCTTC.